Listed here are 6 T cell receptor beta chains from one sample, sequenced in a study of cytomegalovirus exposure and HLA in healthy donors. 13 Jbeta primers and 60 Vbeta primers were used for the PCR. Data came from immunoSEQ multiplex PCR; TCRdb stores just in-frame clones and leaves some out. The repertoire holds about 190,000 clones, with roughly 83% as singletons. The sequencing sample was made of PBMCs. These receptor sequences come from a boy aged 2-9 years in good health and CMV-seronegative.

This chain uses TRBV19 with TRBJ2-2, with 11 nucleotides matching TRBD2. Trimming removed 5 bases from V and 2 bases from J; junction bases left unmatched: 7. Per germline, CDR1 LNHDA and CDR2 SQIVND (reference sequence). The length of the CDR3 is 17 residues. In nucleotides, the CDR3 is TGTGCCAGTAGTGCGATCGGACTAGCGGGTAACACCGGGGAGCTGTTTTTT. Its translation is CASSAIGLAGNTGELFF.

The chain combines TRBV27 with TRBJ2-3, with a possible D match to TRBD2 (6 bases). Germline lookup yields CDR1 MNHEY and CDR2 SMNVEV (reference sequence). V was cut by 7 bases and J by 2 bases, with 16 bases left in between. The CDR3 length is 15 residues. CDR3 in amino acids: CASMRSAGYTDTQYF. CDR3 nucleotides: TGTGCCAGCATGCGGTCAGCGGGCTACACAGATACGCAGTATTTT.

The chain couples TRBV14 to TRBJ1-1; D gene unclear. There are 13 residues in the CDR3. Germline V gene lookup returns CDR1 SGHDN and CDR2 FVKESK. Trimming removed 1 base from V and 1 base from J, with 4 bases in between. The CDR3 region is CASSQARNTEAFF. CDR3 bases: TGTGCCAGCAGCCAAGCGAGGAACACTGAAGCTTTCTTT.

J is TRBJ1-5 and V is TRBV30; D call uncertain. Trimming removed 0 bases from V and 1 base from J, with 10 bases in between. The germline V gene has CDR1 GTSNPN and CDR2 SVGIG (reference sequence). The CDR3 has 15 amino acids. Here the CDR3 reads CAWSVRGSSNQPQHF. DNA for the CDR3: TGTGCCTGGAGTGTACGCGGGTCCAGCAATCAGCCCCAGCATTTT.

This chain uses TRBV2 with TRBJ2-7; possible D gene TRBD1, 5 bases. There are 13 residues in the CDR3. The V end was cut by 8 bases, the J end by 3 bases, with 14 bases between. Germline values: CDR1 SNHLY, CDR2 FYNNEI. DNA for the CDR3: TGTGCCAGCGCCCGACAGACCCTCTACGAGCAGTACGTC. Amino acids: CASARQTLYEQYV.

The sample holds a few counts of this clone. V and J are TRBV11-1 and TRBJ2-7; D perhaps matches TRBD2 (5 bases). This CDR3 has 13 residues. Per the germline V gene, CDR1 is SGHAT and CDR2 is FQDESV (reference sequence). V was trimmed by 3 bases and J by 2 bases, leaving 8 bases between them. The CDR3 nucleotides are TGTGCCAGCAGCTTTTCGGGGACCTACGAGCAGTACTTC. Translation: CASSFSGTYEQYF.